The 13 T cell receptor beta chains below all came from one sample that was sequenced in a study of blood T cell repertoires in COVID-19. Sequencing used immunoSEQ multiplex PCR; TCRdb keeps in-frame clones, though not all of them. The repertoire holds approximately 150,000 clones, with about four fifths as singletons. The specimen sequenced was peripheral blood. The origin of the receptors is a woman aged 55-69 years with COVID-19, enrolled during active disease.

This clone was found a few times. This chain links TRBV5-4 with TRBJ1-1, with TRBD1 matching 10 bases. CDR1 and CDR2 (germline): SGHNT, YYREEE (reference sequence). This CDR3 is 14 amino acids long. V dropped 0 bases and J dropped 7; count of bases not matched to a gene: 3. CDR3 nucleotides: TGTGCCAGCAGCTTGGGACAGGGGGCCCTTGAAGCTTTCTTT. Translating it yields CASSLGQGALEAFF. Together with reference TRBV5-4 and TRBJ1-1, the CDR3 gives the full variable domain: ETGVTQSPTHLIKTRGQQVTLRCSSQSGHNTVSWYQQALGQGPQFIFQYYREEENGRGNFPPRFSGLQFPNYSSELNVNALELDDSALYLCASSLGQGALEAFFGQGTRLTVV.

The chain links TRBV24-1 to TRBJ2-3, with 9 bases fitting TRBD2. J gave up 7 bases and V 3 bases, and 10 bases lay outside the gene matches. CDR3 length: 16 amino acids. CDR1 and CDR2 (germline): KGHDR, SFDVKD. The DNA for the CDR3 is TGTGCCACCAGTGATAAGAGACCGGGACTAGCAAATACGCAGTATTTT. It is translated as CATSDKRPGLANTQYF.

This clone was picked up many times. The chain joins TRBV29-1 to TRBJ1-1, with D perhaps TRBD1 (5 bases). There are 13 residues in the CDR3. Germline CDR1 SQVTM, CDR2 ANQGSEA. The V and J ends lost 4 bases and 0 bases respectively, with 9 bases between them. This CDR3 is CSVGRGVNTEAFF. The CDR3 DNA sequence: TGCAGCGTTGGGCGGGGCGTGAACACTGAAGCTTTCTTT.

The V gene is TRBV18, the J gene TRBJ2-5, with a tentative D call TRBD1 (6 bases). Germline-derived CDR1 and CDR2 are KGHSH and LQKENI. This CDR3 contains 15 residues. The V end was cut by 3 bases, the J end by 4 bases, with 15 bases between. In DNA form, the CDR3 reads TGTGCCAGCTCACCCAGACAGGTCGAGGTAGAGACCCAGTACTTC. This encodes CASSPRQVEVETQYF.

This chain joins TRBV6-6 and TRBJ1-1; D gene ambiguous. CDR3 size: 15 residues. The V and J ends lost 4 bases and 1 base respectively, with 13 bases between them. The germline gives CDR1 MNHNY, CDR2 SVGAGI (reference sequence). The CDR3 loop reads CASSWRRGRNTEAFF. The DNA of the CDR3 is TGTGCCAGCAGTTGGAGACGGGGAAGGAACACTGAAGCTTTCTTT.

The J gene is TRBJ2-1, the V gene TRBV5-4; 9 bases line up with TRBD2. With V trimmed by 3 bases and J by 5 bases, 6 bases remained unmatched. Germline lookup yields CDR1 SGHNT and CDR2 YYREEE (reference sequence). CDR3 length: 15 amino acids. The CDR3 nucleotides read TGTGCCAGCAGCTACGCGGGAGGGCTGAACAATGAGCAGTTCTTC. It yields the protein CASSYAGGLNNEQFF.

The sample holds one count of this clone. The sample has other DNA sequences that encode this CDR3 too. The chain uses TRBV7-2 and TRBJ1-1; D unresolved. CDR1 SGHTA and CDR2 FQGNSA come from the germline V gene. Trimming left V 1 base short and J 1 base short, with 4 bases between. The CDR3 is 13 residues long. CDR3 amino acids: CASSLGRNTEAFF. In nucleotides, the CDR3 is TGTGCCAGCAGCTTAGGTCGGAACACTGAAGCTTTCTTT.

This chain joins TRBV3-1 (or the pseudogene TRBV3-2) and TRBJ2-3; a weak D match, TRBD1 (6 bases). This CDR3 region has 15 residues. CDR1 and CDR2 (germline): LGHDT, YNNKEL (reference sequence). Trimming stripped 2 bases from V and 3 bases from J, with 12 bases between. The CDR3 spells CASSQSGARTDTQYF. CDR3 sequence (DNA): TGTGCCAGCAGCCAATCAGGGGCCCGGACAGATACGCAGTATTTT.

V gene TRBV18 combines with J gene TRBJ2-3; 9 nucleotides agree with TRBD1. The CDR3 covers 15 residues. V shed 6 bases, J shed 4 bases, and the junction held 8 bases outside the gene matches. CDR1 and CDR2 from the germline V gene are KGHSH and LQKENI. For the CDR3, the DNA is TGTGCCAGCTCCCCGGGACAGGGAGGCGCAGATACGCAGTATTTT. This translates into CASSPGQGGADTQYF.

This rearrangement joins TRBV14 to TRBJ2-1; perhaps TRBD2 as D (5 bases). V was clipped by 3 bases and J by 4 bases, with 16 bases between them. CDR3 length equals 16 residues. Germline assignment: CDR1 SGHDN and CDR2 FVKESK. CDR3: CASSQGTGRAYNEQFF. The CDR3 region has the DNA TGTGCCAGCAGCCAGGGTACTGGGCGGGCATACAATGAGCAGTTCTTC.

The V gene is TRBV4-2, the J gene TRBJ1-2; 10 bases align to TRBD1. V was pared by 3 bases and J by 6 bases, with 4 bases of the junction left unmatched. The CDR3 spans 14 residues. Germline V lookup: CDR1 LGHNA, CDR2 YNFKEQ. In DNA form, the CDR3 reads TGTGCCAGCAGCCAGGAGGACAGGGGGAATGGCTACACCTTC. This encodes CASSQEDRGNGYTF.

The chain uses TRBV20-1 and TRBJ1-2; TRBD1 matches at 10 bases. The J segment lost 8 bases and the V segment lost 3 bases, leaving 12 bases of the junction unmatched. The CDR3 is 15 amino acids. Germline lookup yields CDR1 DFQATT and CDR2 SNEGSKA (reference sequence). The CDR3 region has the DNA TGCAGTGCTAGTCTACCGGGACAGGGGACAGGAGGCTACACCTTC. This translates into CSASLPGQGTGGYTF.

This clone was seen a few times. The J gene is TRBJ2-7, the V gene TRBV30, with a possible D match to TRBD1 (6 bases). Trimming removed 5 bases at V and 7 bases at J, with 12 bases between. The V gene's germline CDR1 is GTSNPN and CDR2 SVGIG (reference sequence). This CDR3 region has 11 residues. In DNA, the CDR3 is TGTGCCTGGGCGGACAGAGATGAGCAGTACTTC. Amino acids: CAWADRDEQYF.